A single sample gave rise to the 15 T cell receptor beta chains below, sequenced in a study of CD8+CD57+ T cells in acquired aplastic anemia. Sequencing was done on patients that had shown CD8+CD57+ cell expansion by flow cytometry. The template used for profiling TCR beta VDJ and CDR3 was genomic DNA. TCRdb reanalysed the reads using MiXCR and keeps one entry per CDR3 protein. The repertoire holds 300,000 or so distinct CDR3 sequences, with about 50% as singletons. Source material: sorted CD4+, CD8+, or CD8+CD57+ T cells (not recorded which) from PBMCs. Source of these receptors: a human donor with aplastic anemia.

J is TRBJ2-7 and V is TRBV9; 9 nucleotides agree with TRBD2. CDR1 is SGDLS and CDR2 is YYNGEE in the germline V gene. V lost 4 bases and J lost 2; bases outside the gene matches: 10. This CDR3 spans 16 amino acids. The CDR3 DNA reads TGTGCCAGCAGCCCTTTTGCTAGCGGGAAGACCTACGAGCAGTACTTC. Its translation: CASSPFASGKTYEQYF.

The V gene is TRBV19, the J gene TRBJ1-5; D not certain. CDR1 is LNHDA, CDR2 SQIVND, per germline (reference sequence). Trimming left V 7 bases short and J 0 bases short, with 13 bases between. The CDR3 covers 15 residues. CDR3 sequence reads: CASTRLHNSNQPQHF. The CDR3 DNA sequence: TGTGCCAGTACTCGCCTCCATAATAGCAATCAGCCCCAGCATTTT.

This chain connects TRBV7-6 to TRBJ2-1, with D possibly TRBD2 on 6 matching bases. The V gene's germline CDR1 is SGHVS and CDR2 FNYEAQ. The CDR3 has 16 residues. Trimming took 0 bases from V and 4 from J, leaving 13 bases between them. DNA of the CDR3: TGTGCCAGCAGCTTAGCGAGTGGGGGGTCTTACAATGAGCAGTTCTTC. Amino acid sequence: CASSLASGGSYNEQFF.

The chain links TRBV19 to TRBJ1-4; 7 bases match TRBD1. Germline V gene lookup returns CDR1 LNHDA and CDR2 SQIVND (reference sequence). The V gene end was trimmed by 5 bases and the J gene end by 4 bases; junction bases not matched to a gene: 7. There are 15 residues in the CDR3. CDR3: CASSVTGEINEKLFF. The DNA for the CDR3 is TGTGCCAGTAGTGTAACAGGGGAGATTAATGAAAAACTGTTTTTT.

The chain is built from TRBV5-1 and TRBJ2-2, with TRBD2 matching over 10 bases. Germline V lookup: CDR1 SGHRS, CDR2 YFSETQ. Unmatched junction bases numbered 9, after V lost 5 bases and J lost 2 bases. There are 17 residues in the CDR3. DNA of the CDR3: TGCGCCAGCAGTCTACTAGCGGGGAGCGGTAACACCGGGGAGCTGTTTTTT. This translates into CASSLLAGSGNTGELFF.

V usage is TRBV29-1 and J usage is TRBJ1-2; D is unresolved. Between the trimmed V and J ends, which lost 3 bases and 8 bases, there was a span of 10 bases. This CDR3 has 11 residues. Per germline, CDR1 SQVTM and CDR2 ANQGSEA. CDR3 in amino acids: CSVDAGVGYTF. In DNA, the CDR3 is TGCAGCGTTGATGCTGGTGTAGGCTACACCTTC. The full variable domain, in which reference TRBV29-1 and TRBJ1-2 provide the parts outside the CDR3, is SAVISQKPSRDICQRGTSLTIQCQVDSQVTMMFWYRQQPGQSLTLIATANQGSEATYESGFVIDKFPISRPNLTFSTLTVSNMSPEDSSIYLCSVDAGVGYTFGSGTRLTVV.

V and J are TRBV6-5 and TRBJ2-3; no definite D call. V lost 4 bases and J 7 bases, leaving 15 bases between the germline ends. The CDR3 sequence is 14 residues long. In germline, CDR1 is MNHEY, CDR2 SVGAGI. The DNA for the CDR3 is TGTGCCAGCAGTTTATATAACACCGCGAATACGCAGTATTTT. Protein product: CASSLYNTANTQYF.

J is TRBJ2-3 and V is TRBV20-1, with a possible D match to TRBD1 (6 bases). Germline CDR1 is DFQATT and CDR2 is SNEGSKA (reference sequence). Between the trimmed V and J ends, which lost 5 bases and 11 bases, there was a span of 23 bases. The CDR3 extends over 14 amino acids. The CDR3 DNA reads TGCAGTGCTGACCGGTCCTTGGGGGACAATGAGCAGTATTTT. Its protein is CSADRSLGDNEQYF.

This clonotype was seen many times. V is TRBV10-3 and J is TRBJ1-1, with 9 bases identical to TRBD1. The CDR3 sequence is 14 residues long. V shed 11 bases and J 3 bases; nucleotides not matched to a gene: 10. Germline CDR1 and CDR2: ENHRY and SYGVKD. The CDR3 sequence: CASSTRDRDTEAFF. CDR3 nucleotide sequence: TGTGCCTCCTCTACCCGGGACAGGGACACTGAAGCTTTCTTT.

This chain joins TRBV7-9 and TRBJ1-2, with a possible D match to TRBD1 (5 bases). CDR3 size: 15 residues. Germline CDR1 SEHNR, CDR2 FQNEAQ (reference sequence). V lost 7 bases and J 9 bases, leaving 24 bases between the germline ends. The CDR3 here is CASNHPLREGIRYTF. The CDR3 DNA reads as TGTGCCAGCAATCACCCCCTCCGGGAGGGGATTCGCTACACCTTC.

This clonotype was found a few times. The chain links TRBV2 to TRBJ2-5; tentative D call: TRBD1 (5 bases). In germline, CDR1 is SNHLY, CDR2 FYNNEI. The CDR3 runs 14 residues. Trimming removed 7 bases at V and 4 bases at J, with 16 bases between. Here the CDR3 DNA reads TGTGCCAGCAAGAAAGGGGAAGTTTCAGAGACCCAGTACTTC. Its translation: CASKKGEVSETQYF.

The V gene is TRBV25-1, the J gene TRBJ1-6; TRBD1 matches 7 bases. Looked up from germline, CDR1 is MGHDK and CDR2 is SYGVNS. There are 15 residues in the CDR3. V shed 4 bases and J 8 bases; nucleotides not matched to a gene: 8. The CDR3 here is CASSVGDSLDSPLHF. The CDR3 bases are TGTGCCAGCAGTGTGGGGGACAGTCTTGATTCACCCCTCCACTTT.

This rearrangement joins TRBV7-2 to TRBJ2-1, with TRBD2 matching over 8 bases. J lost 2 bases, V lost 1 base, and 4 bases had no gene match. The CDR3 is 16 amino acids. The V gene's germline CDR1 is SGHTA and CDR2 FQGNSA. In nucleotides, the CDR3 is TGTGCCAGCAGCTTAGGAGCGGGAGCAACCTACAATGAGCAGTTCTTC. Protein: CASSLGAGATYNEQFF.

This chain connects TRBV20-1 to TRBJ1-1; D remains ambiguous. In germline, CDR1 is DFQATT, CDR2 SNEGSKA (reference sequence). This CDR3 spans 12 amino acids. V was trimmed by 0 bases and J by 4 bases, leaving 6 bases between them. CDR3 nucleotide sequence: TGCAGTGCTAGAGAGGCATTCACTGAAGCTTTCTTT. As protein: CSAREAFTEAFF.

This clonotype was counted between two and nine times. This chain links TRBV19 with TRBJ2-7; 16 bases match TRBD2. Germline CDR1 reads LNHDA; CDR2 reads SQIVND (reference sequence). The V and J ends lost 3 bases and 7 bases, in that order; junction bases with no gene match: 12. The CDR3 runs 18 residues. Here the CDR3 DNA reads TGTGCCAGTAGTATGGGACTAGCGGGAGGGCGGGGAGGAAGGGAGCAGTACTTC. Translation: CASSMGLAGGRGGREQYF.